This T cell receptor beta chain originates from a study of blood T cell repertoires in COVID-19. Across the study: Acute-phase and convalescent COVID-19 samples originated in the United States, Italy and Spain. Sample material is recorded as cDNA or gDNA derived from T cells, B-cell-depleted T cells, or PBMCs.

This CDR3 comprises 15 residues. With V trimmed by 3 bases and J by 4 bases, 8 bases remained unmatched. CDR1 is SQVTM and CDR2 is ANQGSEA in the germline V gene. Source study methods: Nucleated cell number was recorded as an estimate derived from reference gene primer amplification. Clones were read by immunoSEQ multiplex PCR, and TCRdb kept only the in-frame ones, dropping some. From that table come the V and J calls and clone size; the DNA was used to work out D and trimming. The sample lists approximately 110,000 clones, approximately 85% occurring once. A few counts support this clone. Sequenced input: peripheral blood. V is TRBV29-1 and J is TRBJ1-1; 10 bases fit TRBD1. The TCR was taken from a human donor in a cohort sampled during active COVID-19. The CDR3 reads CSVDGQGDPATEAFF. The DNA of the CDR3 is TGCAGCGTTGATGGACAGGGGGACCCAGCCACTGAAGCTTTCTTT.